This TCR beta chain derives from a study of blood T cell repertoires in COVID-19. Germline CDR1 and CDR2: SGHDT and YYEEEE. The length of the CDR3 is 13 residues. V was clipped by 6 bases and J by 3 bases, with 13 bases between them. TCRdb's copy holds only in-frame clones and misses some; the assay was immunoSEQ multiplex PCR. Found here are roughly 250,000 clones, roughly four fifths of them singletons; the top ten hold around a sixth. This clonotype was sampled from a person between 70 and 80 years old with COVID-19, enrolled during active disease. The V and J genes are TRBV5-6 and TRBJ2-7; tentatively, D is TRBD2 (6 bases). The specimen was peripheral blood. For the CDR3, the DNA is TGTGCCAGCACCTACCCCGGGGGCTACGAGCAGTACTTC. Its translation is CASTYPGGYEQYF.